Below, 9 T cell receptor beta chains from the same sample are listed, as sequenced in a study of blood T cell repertoires in COVID-19. Assay: immunoSEQ multiplex PCR; the TCRdb copy retains only in-frame clones and omits some. The sample shows approximately 230,000 clones, about 90% of them seen only once. The sequencing sample was made of PBMCs or T cells enriched from blood (not recorded which). The receptors here all came from a woman between 18 and 30 years old who had recovered from COVID-19.

The rearrangement joins TRBV5-6 to TRBJ2-7; D remains unclear. The length of the CDR3 is 10 residues. Per germline, CDR1 SGHDT and CDR2 YYEEEE. V dropped 6 bases and J dropped 7 bases, with 8 bases sitting between them. The CDR3 region is CASTPGEQYF. CDR3 bases: TGTGCCAGCACCCCGGGTGAGCAGTACTTC.

The rearrangement joins TRBV7-8 to TRBJ1-4; D possibly corresponds to TRBD1 (5 bases). The CDR3 loop spans 15 amino acids. V dropped 5 bases and J dropped 5 bases, with 15 bases sitting between them. Germline CDR1 and CDR2: SGHVS and FQNEAQ. The CDR3 loop is CASSARGQGNEKLFF. CDR3 sequence (DNA): TGTGCCAGCAGCGCGAGAGGCCAGGGAAATGAAAAACTGTTTTTT.

V usage is TRBV5-1 and J usage is TRBJ2-2; D possibly corresponds to TRBD1 (5 bases). The V gene lost 5 bases and the J gene lost 0 bases, with 8 bases spanning the gap. The CDR3 sequence is 14 residues long. Germline V gene lookup returns CDR1 SGHRS and CDR2 YFSETQ. CDR3 in amino acids: CASRQATNTGELFF. The CDR3 nucleotides read TGCGCCAGCAGACAGGCGACGAACACCGGGGAGCTGTTTTTT.

This clone was seen only a few times. J is TRBJ1-5 and V is TRBV5-8; D is unresolved. Looked up from germline, CDR1 is SGHTS and CDR2 is YDEGEE. This CDR3 contains 13 residues. V was trimmed by 4 bases and J by 1 base, leaving 6 bases between them. CDR3 coding DNA: TGTGCCAGCAGCGGAGGCAGCAATCAGCCCCAGCATTTT. It yields the protein CASSGGSNQPQHF.

The rearrangement uses TRBV11-2 and TRBJ1-5; tentative D call: TRBD1 (6 bases). Germline V gene lookup returns CDR1 SGHAT and CDR2 FQNNGV. Between the trimmed V and J ends, which lost 3 bases and 9 bases, there was a span of 18 bases. CDR3 length equals 15 residues. CDR3 DNA sequence: TGTGCCAGCAGCTTGTCCGGGACACCCCACGGGCCCCAGCATTTT. Residues: CASSLSGTPHGPQHF.

The chain couples TRBV7-2 to TRBJ1-1, with a possible D match to TRBD1 (5 bases). Germline V CDR1 and CDR2: SGHTA, FQGNSA. Trimming cost V 4 bases and J 2 bases, with 17 bases left between them. The CDR3 extends over 16 amino acids. The CDR3 sequence: CASSWQLGGTNTEAFF. CDR3 bases: TGTGCCAGCAGCTGGCAGTTGGGGGGGACCAACACTGAAGCTTTCTTT.

The V call is TRBV27, the J call TRBJ2-1; 8 bases are a match to TRBD2. The ends lost 5 bases at V and 8 bases at J; junction bases unmatched: 5. Germline V gene data show CDR1 as MNHEY and CDR2 as SMNVEV (reference sequence). The CDR3 consists of 13 residues. CDR3 amino acids: CASSPGLAYEQFF. CDR3 bases: TGTGCCAGCAGTCCCGGACTAGCCTATGAGCAGTTCTTC.

This clone was picked up one time. This chain connects TRBV7-6 to TRBJ2-1; 7 positions agree with TRBD2. Per germline, CDR1 SGHVS and CDR2 FNYEAQ. The length of the CDR3 is 15 residues. V trimming: 1 base; J trimming: 2 bases; junction bases outside the gene matches: 2. CDR3 residues: CASSLELAPYNEQFF. The CDR3 DNA is TGTGCCAGCAGCTTAGAACTAGCGCCCTACAATGAGCAGTTCTTC. Based on the CDR3 plus reference TRBV7-6 and TRBJ2-1, the full variable domain is GAGVSQSPRYKVTKRGQDVALRCDPISGHVSLYWYRQALGQGPEFLTYFNYEAQQDKSGLPNDRFSAERPEGSISTLTIQRTEQRDSAMYRCASSLELAPYNEQFFGPGTRLTVL.

This clone was detected only a few times. The J gene is TRBJ2-7, the V gene TRBV28; D perhaps matches TRBD1 (5 bases). V was cut by 2 bases and J by 1 base, with 6 bases left in between. The CDR3 has 13 amino acids. CDR1 is MDHEN and CDR2 is SYDVKM in the germline V gene. In DNA form, the CDR3 reads TGTGCCAGCAGTTTACAGGGTTCCTACGAGCAGTACTTC. Protein: CASSLQGSYEQYF.